This note documents a single T cell receptor beta chain sequence. This clonotype was picked up many times. Its antigen has not been determined. Per-base qualities were not stored, and no clone one base away is much larger. This entry belongs to a study of T-cell memory formation after mild COVID-19 (dated by TCRdb to 2020 to 2023). With regard to the full study: Most TCR sequence clusters were specific to one of the two donors. The cohort comprised two young, previously healthy adult volunteers, one female and one male. T-cell clones expanding and contracting after mild COVID-19 in a couple of donors were tracked by longitudinal TCRalpha and TCRbeta repertoire sequencing. Study-level results and caveats: Balanced CD4/CD8 phenotypes were observed for clones contracting from day 15 to 85, whereas a bias towards CD4+ was observed for a second wave of clones expanding from day 15 to 37. Contracting CD4+ clones turned up mainly in the CM and EM memory subsets, whereas EMRA was where CD8+ clones were enriched. Whether the second-wave clones peaking on day 37 were SARS-CoV-2 specific was not confirmed. Only two mild cases were covered by the study, and larger cohorts that include severe cases with pre-infection samples were considered necessary. Some responding clones were found in pre-infection memory, which suggests that pre-existing cross-reactive memory T cells took part in the SARS-CoV-2 response.

Ficoll-Paque density gradient centrifugation was used to isolate PBMCs. Sequencing took place on an Illumina NovaSeq 6000. TCRalpha and TCRbeta cDNA libraries were constructed by 5'RACE with constant-segment primers, with sample barcodes and unique molecular identifiers being introduced. Trizol reagent was used to extract RNA from every sample. Amplification of the libraries took two PCR steps, and the second step added a second sample barcode plus Illumina TruSeq adapters. Sequencing of libraries was performed on an Illumina NovaSeq with 2 x 150 bp paired-end reads. The study's own analysis went as follows. Reads were demultiplexed and collapsed into UMI-guided consensus sequences with migec v1.2.7. Using mixcr v2.1.11, the UMI consensuses were aligned to TRA and TRB V and J templates and assembled into clonotypes. Clonotypes were classified as expanded or contracted when called significant by both edgeR and NoisET, with noise models trained on biological replicates. For edgeR calls, a false discovery rate-adjusted p below 0.01 and a log2 fold-change threshold of 1 were applied. As an exploratory analysis of dynamics, max-normalized trajectories of the 1000 most abundant clonotypes were examined by PCA with hierarchical clustering. Each responding clone was given a CD4 or CD8 phenotype based on the CD4+ and CD8+ repertoires, which had been sequenced separately. The raw public data were reprocessed by TCRdb itself: fastp quality trimming at Q25, MiXCR clonotype calling, in-frame beta chains only. Entries are consolidated by CDR3 protein sequence, retaining the most common genes and DNA. The V and J calls were not made by the authors but by TCRdb's processing. The sample records about 180,000 distinct CDR3 sequences, less than 20% of which are singletons. The ten largest account for roughly 4% of the sample.

The germline V gene (reference sequence) gives CDR1 as DFQATT and CDR2 as SNEGSKA. Measured from the cysteine to the phenylalanine, the CDR3 is 13 residues long. The retained sequence is limited to the CDR3, 39 bases, with the frame set at the first base. Trimming at the junction amounts to 2 bases on V and 3 bases on J, and the germline ends lie 11 bases apart. The source is a man aged 18-30 years who had mild COVID-19 (a few samples of this study predate the infection). The sample titles of this study are shuffled in the database, so cell type and time point are left out; the donor was told from shared clones. Recombination linked TRBV20-1 to TRBJ2-7, with the identity of the D gene unclear. The specimen was PBMCs or a T cell subset sorted from them (not recorded which). The DNA sequence is given as TGCAGTGCTAGAAGCGTCCTTAGCTACGAGCAGTACTTC. Its protein product is CSARSVLSYEQYF.